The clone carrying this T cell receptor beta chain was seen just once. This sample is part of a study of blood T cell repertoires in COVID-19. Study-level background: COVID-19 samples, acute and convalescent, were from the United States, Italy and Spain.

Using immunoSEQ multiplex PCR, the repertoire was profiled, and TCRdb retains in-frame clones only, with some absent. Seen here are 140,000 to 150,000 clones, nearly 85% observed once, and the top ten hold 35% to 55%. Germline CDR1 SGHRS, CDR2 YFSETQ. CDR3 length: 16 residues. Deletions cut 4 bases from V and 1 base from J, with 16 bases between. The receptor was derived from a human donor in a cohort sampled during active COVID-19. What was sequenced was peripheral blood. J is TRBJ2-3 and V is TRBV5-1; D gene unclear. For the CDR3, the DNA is TGCGCCAGCAGCCTCAACTCTAGAACCGGCACAGATACGCAGTATTTT. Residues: CASSLNSRTGTDTQYF.